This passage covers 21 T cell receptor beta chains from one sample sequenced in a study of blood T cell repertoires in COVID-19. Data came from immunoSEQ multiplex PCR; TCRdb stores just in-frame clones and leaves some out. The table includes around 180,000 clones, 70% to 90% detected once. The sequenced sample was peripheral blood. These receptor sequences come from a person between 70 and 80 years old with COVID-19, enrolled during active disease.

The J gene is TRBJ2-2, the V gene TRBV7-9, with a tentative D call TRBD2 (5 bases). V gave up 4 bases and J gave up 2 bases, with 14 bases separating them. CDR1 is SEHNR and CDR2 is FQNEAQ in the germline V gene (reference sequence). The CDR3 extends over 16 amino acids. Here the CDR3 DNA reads TGTGCCAGCAGCTCTGCGGGCGGTACAAACACCGGGGAGCTGTTTTTT. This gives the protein CASSSAGGTNTGELFF.

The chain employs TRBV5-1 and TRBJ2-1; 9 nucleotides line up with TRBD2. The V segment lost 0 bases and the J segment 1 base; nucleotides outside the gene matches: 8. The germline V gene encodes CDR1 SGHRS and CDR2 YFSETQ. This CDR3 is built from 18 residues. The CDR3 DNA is TGCGCCAGCAGCTTGGTCCTGACTAGCGGAGGGTCCTACAATGAGCAGTTCTTC. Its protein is CASSLVLTSGGSYNEQFF. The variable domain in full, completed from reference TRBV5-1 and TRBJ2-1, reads KAGVTQTPRYLIKTRGQQVTLSCSPISGHRSVSWYQQTPGQGLQFLFEYFSETQRNKGNFPGRFSGRQFSNSRSEMNVSTLELGDSALYLCASSLVLTSGGSYNEQFFGPGTRLTVL.

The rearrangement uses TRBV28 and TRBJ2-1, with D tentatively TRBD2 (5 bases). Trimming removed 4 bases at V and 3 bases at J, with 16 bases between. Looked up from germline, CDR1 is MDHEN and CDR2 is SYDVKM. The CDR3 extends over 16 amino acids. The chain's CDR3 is CASSSTSDGNYNEQFF. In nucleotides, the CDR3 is TGTGCCAGCAGTTCCACTAGTGATGGGAACTACAATGAGCAGTTCTTC. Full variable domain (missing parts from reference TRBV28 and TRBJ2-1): DVKVTQSSRYLVKRTGEKVFLECVQDMDHENMFWYRQDPGLGLRLIYFSYDVKMKEKGDIPEGYSVSREKKERFSLILESASTNQTSMYLCASSSTSDGNYNEQFFGPGTRLTVL.

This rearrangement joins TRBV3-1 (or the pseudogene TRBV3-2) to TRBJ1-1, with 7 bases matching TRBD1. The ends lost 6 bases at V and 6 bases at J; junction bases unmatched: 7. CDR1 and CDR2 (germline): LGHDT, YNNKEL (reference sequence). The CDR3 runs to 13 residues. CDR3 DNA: TGTGCCAGCAGTACACACAGGGGATCTGAAGCTTTCTTT. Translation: CASSTHRGSEAFF.

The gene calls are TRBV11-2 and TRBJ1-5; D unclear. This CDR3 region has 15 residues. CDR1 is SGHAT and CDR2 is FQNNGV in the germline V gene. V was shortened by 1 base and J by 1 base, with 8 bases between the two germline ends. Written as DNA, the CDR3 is TGTGCCAGCAGCTTAGGGGCAGTAAGCAATCAGCCCCAGCATTTT. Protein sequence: CASSLGAVSNQPQHF.

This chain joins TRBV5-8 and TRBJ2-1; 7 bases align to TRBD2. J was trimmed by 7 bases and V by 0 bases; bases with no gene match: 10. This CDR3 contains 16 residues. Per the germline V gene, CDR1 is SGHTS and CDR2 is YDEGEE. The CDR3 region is CASSLGQGAGINEQFF. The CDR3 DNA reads TGTGCCAGCAGCTTGGGGCAGGGAGCGGGGATAAATGAGCAGTTCTTC.

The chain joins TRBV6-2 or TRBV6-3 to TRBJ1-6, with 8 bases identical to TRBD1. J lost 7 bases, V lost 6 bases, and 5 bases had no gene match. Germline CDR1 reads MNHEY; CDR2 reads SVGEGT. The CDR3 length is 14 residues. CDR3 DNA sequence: TGTGCCAGCAGCAGGACAGGGCAGAATTCACCCCTCCACTTT. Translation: CASSRTGQNSPLHF.

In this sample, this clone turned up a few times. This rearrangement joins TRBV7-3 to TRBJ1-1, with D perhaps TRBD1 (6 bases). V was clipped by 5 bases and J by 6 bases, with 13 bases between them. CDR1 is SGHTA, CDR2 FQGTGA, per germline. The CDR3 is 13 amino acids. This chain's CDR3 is CASSPGGAAEAFF. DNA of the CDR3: TGTGCCAGCAGCCCCGGGGGGGCCGCTGAAGCTTTCTTT.

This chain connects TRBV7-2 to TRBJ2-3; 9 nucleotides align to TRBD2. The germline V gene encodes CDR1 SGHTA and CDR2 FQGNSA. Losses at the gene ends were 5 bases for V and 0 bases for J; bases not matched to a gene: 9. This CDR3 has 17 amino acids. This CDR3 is CASSTALTSGSTDTQYF. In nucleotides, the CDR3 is TGTGCCAGCAGCACGGCGCTCACTAGCGGGAGCACAGATACGCAGTATTTT.

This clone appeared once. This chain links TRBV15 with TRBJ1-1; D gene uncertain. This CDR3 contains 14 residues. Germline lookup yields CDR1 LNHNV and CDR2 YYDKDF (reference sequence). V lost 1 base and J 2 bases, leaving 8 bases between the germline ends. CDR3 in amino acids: CATSRAVTNTEAFF. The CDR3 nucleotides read TGTGCCACCAGCAGAGCGGTTACCAACACTGAAGCTTTCTTT.

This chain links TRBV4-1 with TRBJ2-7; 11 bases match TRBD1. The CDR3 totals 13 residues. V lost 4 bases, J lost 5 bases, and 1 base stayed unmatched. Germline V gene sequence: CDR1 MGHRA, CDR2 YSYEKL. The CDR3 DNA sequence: TGCGCCAGCAGCCGGGACAGGGGGGACGAGCAGTACTTC. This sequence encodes CASSRDRGDEQYF.

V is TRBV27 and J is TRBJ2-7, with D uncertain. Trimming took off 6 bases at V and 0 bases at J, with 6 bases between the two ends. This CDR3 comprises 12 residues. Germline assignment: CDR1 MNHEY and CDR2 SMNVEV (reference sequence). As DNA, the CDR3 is TGTGCCAGCAGATCCAACTCCTACGAGCAGTACTTC. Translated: CASRSNSYEQYF.

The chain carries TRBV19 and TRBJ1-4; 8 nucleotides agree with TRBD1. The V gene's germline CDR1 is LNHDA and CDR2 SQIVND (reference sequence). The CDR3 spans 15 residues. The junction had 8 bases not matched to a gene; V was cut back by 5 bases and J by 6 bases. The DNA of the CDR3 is TGTGCCAGTAGTGAGGCCAGGGGGCCAGATGAAAAACTGTTTTTT. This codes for CASSEARGPDEKLFF. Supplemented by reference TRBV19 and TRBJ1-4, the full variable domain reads DGGITQSPKYLFRKEGQNVTLSCEQNLNHDAMYWYRQDPGQGLRLIYYSQIVNDFQKGDIAEGYSVSREKKESFPLTVTSAQKNPTAFYLCASSEARGPDEKLFFGSGTQLSVL.

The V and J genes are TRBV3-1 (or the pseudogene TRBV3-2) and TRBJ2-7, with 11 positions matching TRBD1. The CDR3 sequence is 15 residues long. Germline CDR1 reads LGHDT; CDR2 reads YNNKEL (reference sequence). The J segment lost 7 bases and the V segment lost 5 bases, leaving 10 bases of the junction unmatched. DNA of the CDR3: TGTGCCAGCAGCTCAAGGACAGGGGGCTTTGAAGAGCAGTACTTC. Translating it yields CASSSRTGGFEEQYF.

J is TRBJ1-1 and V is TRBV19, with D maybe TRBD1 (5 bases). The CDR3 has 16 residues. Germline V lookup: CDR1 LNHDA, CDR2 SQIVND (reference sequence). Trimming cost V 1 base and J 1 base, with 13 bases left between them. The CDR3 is CASSIALLTGNTEAFF. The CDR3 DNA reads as TGTGCCAGTAGTATAGCCCTCCTTACAGGGAACACTGAAGCTTTCTTT. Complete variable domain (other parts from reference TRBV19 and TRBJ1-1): DGGITQSPKYLFRKEGQNVTLSCEQNLNHDAMYWYRQDPGQGLRLIYYSQIVNDFQKGDIAEGYSVSREKKESFPLTVTSAQKNPTAFYLCASSIALLTGNTEAFFGQGTRLTVV.

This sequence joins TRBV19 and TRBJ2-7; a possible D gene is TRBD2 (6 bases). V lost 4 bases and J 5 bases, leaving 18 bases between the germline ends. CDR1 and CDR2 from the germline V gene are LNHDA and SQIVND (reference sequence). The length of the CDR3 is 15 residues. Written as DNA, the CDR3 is TGTGCCAGTAGTACCGGTGGGGGGAAGGCGGACGAGCAGTACTTC. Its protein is CASSTGGGKADEQYF.

DNA for the CDR3: TGTGCCAGCAGTGAGACAGGGTTATTAGGGTACTTC. This translates into CASSETGLLGYF. This chain links TRBV2 with TRBJ2-7, with 7 bases identical to TRBD1. Trimming cost V 3 bases and J 12 bases; bases outside gene matches: 8. CDR1 and CDR2 from the germline V gene are SNHLY and FYNNEI. The CDR3 runs to 12 residues. Combining the CDR3 with reference TRBV2 and TRBJ2-7 gives the whole variable domain EPEVTQTPSHQVTQMGQEVILRCVPISNHLYFYWYRQILGQKVEFLVSFYNNEISEKSEIFDDQFSVERPDGSNFTLKIRSTKLEDSAMYFCASSETGLLGYFGPGTRLTVT.

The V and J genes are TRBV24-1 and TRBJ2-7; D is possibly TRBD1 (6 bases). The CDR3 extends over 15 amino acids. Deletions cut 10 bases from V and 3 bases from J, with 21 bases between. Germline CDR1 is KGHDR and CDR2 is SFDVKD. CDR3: CATKRTGKKGYEQYF. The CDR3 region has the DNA TGTGCCACGAAGCGTACAGGGAAAAAAGGCTACGAGCAGTACTTC.

CDR3 nucleotides: TGTGCCAGCAGCTTGACTAGTAACACAGATACGCAGTATTTT. Its protein is CASSLTSNTDTQYF. This sequence joins TRBV5-4 and TRBJ2-3, with a possible D match to TRBD2 (5 bases). The CDR3 sequence is 14 residues long. Trimming removed 1 base from V and 2 bases from J, with 8 bases in between. From germline, CDR1 is SGHNT and CDR2 YYREEE (reference sequence).

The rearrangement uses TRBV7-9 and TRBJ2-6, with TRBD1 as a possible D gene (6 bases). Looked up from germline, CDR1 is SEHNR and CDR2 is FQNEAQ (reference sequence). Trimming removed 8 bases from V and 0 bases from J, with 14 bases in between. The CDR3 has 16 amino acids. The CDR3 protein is CASPRDKISGANVLTF. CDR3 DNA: TGTGCCAGCCCACGGGACAAAATCTCTGGGGCCAACGTCCTGACTTTC.

The CDR3 sequence is CASSGRSGTSGAYEQYF. Written as DNA, the CDR3 is TGTGCCAGCAGTGGCCGATCCGGGACTAGCGGAGCCTACGAGCAGTACTTC. V gene TRBV6-1 combines with J gene TRBJ2-7; TRBD2 aligns across 11 bases. The CDR3 has 17 amino acids. Germline loops: CDR1 MNHNS, CDR2 SASEGT. V lost 4 bases, J lost 2 bases, and 10 bases stayed unmatched.